This T cell receptor (beta chain) came from a study of T cells in Graves' hyperthyroidism and ophthalmopathy. RNA transcripts gave rise to amplified TCR beta CDR3 regions. During a first-round RT-PCR of the TCR CDR3, the HTBI primer set was used. TCRdb independently ran MiXCR on the multiplex PCR reads; one entry per CDR3 protein. The table includes 360,000 or so distinct CDR3 sequences, about 20% detected once. Each 10 ml fresh peripheral blood draw supplied the PBMCs. Sequencing was carried out using blood. This TCR derives from a young woman with Graves' hyperthyroidism.

CDR3 sequence: CASSFEATRNGYTF. For the CDR3, the DNA is TGTGCCAGCAGTTTCGAGGCAACAAGAAATGGCTACACCTTC. The chain carries TRBV12-3 or TRBV12-4 and TRBJ1-2, with D hard to call. This CDR3 is 14 amino acids long. V was pared by 3 bases and J by 6 bases, with 14 bases between.